The source of this T cell receptor beta chain is a study of T cells expressing NK-cell markers. Across the study: Sorted CD3+CD56-NKG2C+, CD3+CD56+NKG2C+ and CD3+CD56+NKG2C- T cells supplied the TCR beta repertoires.

One entry per CDR3 protein, without DNA, is what TCRdb gives after re-calling the 5' RACE reads. The listing records over 150,000 distinct CDR3 sequences. Study-level points and caveats: The CD3+CD56-NKG2C+ fraction of several donors was likewise dominated by these clonotypes.

On this clonotype: Its antigen is not known.

This CDR3 has 16 residues. Germline V lookup: CDR1 SGHRS, CDR2 YFSETQ. The J gene is TRBJ2-3, the V gene TRBV5-1; lacking DNA, the TRBD1 call made by TCRdb goes unchecked. Sequencing was done on a sample of blood T cells: a sorted CD56 or NKG2C T cell subset, CD4+ or CD8+ T cells, or bulk PBMC T cells (not recorded which). The sequence came from a woman between 50 and 59 years old in good health. This chain's CDR3 is CASSAQGRAISDTQYF.